This paragraph reports one T cell receptor beta chain. This sample is part of a study of OX40 agonist ivuxolimab in advanced cancers. The CDR3 extends over 16 amino acids. The V segment lost 2 bases and the J segment 12 bases; nucleotides outside the gene matches: 8. Germline V gene sequence: CDR1 SEHNR, CDR2 FQNEAQ (reference sequence). Method: immunoSEQ multiplex PCR; TCRdb's copy keeps in-frame clones and lacks some. Among about 63,000 clones listed, 75% to 90% were seen once. The source of this sequence is an adult with an advanced solid tumor such as melanoma, head and neck, liver or kidney cancer. The chain couples TRBV7-9 to TRBJ1-6; 12 bases map to TRBD1. Source: CD4+ or CD8+ T cells sorted from blood, taken in a trial of the OX40 agonist ivuxolimab. CDR3 amino acids: CASSLRGTGGELPLHF. The CDR3 bases are TGTGCCAGCAGCTTACGAGGGACAGGGGGCGAGTTACCCCTCCACTTT.